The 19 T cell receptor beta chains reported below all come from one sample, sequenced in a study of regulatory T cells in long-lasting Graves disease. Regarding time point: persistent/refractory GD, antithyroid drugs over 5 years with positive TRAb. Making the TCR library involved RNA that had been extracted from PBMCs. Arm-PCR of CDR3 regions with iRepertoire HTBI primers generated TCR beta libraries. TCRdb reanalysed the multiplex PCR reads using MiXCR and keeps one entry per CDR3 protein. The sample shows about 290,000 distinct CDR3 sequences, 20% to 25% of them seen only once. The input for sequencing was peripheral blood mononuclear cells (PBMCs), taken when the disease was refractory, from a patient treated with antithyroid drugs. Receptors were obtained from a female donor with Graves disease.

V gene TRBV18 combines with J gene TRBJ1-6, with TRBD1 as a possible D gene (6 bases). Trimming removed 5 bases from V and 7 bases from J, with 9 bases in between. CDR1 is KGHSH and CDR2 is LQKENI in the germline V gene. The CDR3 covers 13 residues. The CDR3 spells CASSGGLNSPLHF. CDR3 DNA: TGTGCCAGCTCAGGGGGGCTCAATTCACCCCTCCACTTT.

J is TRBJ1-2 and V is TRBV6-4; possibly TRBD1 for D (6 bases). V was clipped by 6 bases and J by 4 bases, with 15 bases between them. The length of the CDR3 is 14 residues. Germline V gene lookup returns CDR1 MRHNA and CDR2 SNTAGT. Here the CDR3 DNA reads TGTGCCAGCAGACCTTCAGGGGACGGCTATGGCTACACCTTC. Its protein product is CASRPSGDGYGYTF.

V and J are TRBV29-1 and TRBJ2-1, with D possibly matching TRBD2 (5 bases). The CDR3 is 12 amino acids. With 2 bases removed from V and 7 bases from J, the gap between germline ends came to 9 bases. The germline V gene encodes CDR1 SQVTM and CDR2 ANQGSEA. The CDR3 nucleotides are TGCAGCGTTGAACAGGACTGGAATGAGCAGTTCTTC. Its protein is CSVEQDWNEQFF.

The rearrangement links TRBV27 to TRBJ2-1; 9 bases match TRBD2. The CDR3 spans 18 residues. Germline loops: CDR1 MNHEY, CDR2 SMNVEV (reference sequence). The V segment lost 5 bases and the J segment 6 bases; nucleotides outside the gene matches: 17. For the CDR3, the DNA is TGTGCCAGCAGTCCCCGACCCACATTTAGCGGGAGATCCAATGAGCAGTTCTTC. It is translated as CASSPRPTFSGRSNEQFF.

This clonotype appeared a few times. CDR3 coding DNA: TGTGCCAGCAGCTTAGGGGGTGAGGCTAATCAGCCCCAGCATTTT. Translating gives CASSLGGEANQPQHF. The chain combines TRBV7-9 with TRBJ1-5; D remains ambiguous. Germline assignment: CDR1 SEHNR and CDR2 FQNEAQ (reference sequence). The V gene lost 1 base and the J gene lost 4 bases, with 11 bases spanning the gap. There are 15 residues in the CDR3.

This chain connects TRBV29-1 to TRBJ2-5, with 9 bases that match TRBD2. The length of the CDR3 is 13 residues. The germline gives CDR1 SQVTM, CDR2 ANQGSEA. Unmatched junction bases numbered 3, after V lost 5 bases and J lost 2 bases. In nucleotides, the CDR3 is TGCAGCGTTTTAGCGGGGGAGCAAGAGACCCAGTACTTC. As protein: CSVLAGEQETQYF.

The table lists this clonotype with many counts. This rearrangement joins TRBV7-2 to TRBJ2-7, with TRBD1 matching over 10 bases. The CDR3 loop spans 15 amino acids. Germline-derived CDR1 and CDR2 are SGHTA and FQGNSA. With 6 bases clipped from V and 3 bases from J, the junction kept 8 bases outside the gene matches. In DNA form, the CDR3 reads TGTGCCAGCAGACCGCGACAGGGGGCTAACTACGAGCAGTACTTC. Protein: CASRPRQGANYEQYF.

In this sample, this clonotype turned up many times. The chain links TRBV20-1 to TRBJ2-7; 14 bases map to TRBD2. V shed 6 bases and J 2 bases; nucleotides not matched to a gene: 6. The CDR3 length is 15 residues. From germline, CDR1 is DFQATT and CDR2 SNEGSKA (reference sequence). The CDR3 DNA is TGCAGTGCGGGGCCGGGACTAGCGGGAGCCTACGAGCAGTACTTC. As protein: CSAGPGLAGAYEQYF.

CDR3 loop: CATSDFGGKGYTF. The CDR3 DNA sequence: TGTGCCACCAGTGATTTCGGCGGGAAGGGCTACACCTTC. The chain joins TRBV24-1 to TRBJ1-2; D not resolved. The CDR3 spans 13 residues. Trimming removed 1 base from V and 8 bases from J, with 10 bases in between. Germline V gene sequence: CDR1 KGHDR, CDR2 SFDVKD.

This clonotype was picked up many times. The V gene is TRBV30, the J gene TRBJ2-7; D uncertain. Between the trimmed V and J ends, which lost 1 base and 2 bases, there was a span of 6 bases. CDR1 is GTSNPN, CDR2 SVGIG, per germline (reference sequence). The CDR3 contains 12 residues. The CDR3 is CAWSDATYEQYF. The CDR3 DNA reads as TGTGCCTGGAGTGACGCCACCTACGAGCAGTACTTC.

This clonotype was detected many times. CDR3: CASSTASFQIYEQYF. The DNA for the CDR3 is TGTGCCAGCAGTACGGCCAGCTTCCAGATCTACGAGCAGTACTTC. The J gene is TRBJ2-7, the V gene TRBV28; D uncertain. The CDR3 is made up of 15 amino acids. Per germline, CDR1 MDHEN and CDR2 SYDVKM. Trimming stripped 5 bases from V and 3 bases from J, with 17 bases between.

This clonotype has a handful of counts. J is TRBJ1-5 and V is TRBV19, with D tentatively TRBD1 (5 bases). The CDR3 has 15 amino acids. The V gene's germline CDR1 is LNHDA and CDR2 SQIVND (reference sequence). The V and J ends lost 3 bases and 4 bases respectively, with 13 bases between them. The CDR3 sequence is CASSMAPSGNQPQHF. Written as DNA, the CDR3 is TGTGCCAGTAGTATGGCCCCGTCAGGGAATCAGCCCCAGCATTTT.

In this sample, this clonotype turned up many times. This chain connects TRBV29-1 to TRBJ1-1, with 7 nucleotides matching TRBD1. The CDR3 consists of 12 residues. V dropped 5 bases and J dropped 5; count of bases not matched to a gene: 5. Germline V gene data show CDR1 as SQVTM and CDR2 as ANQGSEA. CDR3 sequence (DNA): TGCAGCGTTATAGGGGGCGAGACTGAAGCTTTCTTT. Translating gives CSVIGGETEAFF.

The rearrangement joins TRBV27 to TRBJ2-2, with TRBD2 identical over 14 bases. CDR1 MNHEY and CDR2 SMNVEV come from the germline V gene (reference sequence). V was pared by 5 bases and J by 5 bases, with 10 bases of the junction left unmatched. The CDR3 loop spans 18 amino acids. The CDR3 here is CASSTRGTSGRTTGELFF. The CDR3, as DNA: TGTGCCAGCAGTACACGGGGGACTAGCGGGAGAACGACCGGGGAGCTGTTTTTT.

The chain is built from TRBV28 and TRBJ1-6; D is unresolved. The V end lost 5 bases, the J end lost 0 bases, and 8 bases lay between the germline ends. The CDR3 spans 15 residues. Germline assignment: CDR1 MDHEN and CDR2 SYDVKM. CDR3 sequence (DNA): TGTGCCAGCAGTCCCCCTAGCTCCTATAATTCACCCCTCCACTTT. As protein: CASSPPSSYNSPLHF.

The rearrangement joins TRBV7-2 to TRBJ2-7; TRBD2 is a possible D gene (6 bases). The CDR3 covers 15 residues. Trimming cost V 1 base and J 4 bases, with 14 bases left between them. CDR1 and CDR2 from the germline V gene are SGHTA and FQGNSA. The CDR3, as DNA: TGTGCCAGCAGCTTAGTTAGCGGCAGGGCTTACGAGCAGTACTTC. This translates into CASSLVSGRAYEQYF.

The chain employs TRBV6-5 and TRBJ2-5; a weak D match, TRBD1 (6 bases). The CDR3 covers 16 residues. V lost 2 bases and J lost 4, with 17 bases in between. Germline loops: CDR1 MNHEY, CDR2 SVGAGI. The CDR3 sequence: CASSYGGGGSPETQYF. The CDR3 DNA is TGTGCCAGCAGTTACGGTGGGGGCGGTTCCCCAGAGACCCAGTACTTC.

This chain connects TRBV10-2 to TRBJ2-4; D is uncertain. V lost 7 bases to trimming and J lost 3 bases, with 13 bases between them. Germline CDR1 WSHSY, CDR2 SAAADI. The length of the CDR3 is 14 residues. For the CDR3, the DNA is TGCGCCAGCACAGAGACCAATCTCAAAAACATTCAGTACTTC. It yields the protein CASTETNLKNIQYF.

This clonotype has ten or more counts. In DNA form, the CDR3 reads TGTGCCAGCAGCCCACAGGTCGGACAGCCCCAGCATTTT. It specifies CASSPQVGQPQHF. The V gene is TRBV2, the J gene TRBJ1-5, with a possible D match to TRBD1 (5 bases). Trimming pared 6 bases from V and 7 bases from J, leaving 13 bases between. This CDR3 spans 13 amino acids. The germline V gene encodes CDR1 SNHLY and CDR2 FYNNEI.